These 23 T cell receptor beta chains share one sample of origin, sequenced in a study of blood T cell repertoires in COVID-19. Libraries were prepared by immunoSEQ multiplex PCR; TCRdb keeps only in-frame clonotypes and omits some of them. In the table there are roughly 81,000 clones, around 88% of which are singletons. The sequenced sample was peripheral blood. These receptors originate from a man in his thirties or forties with acute or convalescent COVID-19.

The V gene is TRBV28, the J gene TRBJ1-6, with 9 positions matching TRBD1. CDR1 and CDR2 from the germline V gene are MDHEN and SYDVKM. The CDR3 is 15 residues long. V lost 5 bases, J lost 7 bases, and 6 bases stayed unmatched. This CDR3 reads CASSPRDRENSPLHF. The CDR3 coding sequence is TGTGCCAGCAGTCCCCGGGACAGGGAGAATTCACCCCTCCACTTT.

The chain combines TRBV11-2 with TRBJ2-3; 9 bases map to TRBD2. Trimming removed 1 base from V and 5 bases from J; junction bases left unmatched: 7. The CDR3 length is 16 residues. The V gene's germline CDR1 is SGHAT and CDR2 FQNNGV. This chain's CDR3 is CASSLVGREGEDTQYF. The CDR3 coding sequence is TGTGCCAGCAGCTTAGTGGGGCGGGAGGGCGAAGATACGCAGTATTTT.

The genes are TRBV5-1 and TRBJ1-1, with TRBD1 as a possible D gene (5 bases). Germline V CDR1 and CDR2: SGHRS, YFSETQ. V lost 0 bases and J lost 8, with 8 bases in between. CDR3 size: 12 residues. CDR3 residues: CASSLDQGEAFF. CDR3 nucleotide sequence: TGCGCCAGCAGCTTGGACCAGGGCGAAGCTTTCTTT.

V and J are TRBV6-5 and TRBJ2-1, with 14 bases matching TRBD2. V lost 3 bases and J lost 8; bases outside the gene matches: 3. CDR3 length: 15 amino acids. CDR1 and CDR2 from the germline V gene are MNHEY and SVGAGI. The DNA of the CDR3 is TGTGCCAGCAGTTATGGGGGACTAGCGGGAGATGAGCAGTTCTTC. It encodes CASSYGGLAGDEQFF.

This clone has only a few counts. J is TRBJ2-1 and V is TRBV12-5, with 9 bases identical to TRBD1. The CDR3 totals 14 residues. The germline V gene has CDR1 LGHNT and CDR2 FRNRAP. The J segment lost 7 bases and the V segment lost 5 bases, leaving 6 bases of the junction unmatched. CDR3 amino acids: CASGTGQGGNEQFF. The CDR3 bases are TGTGCTAGTGGTACGGGACAGGGTGGGAATGAGCAGTTCTTC.

The chain carries TRBV12-3 or TRBV12-4 and TRBJ1-2; possible D gene TRBD1, 5 bases. V lost 3 bases and J lost 8, with 10 bases in between. There are 12 residues in the CDR3. CDR3 sequence (DNA): TGTGCCAGCAGTTTTCCAGGGAAGGGCTACACCTTC. This gives the protein CASSFPGKGYTF.

The gene calls are TRBV30 and TRBJ2-7; 12 nucleotides agree with TRBD1. Unmatched junction bases numbered 10, after V lost 3 bases and J lost 7 bases. CDR3 length: 15 residues. Germline values: CDR1 GTSNPN, CDR2 SVGIG (reference sequence). The CDR3 DNA reads as TGTGCCTGGAGAGTCTGGGGACAGGGGGCGGGTGAGCAGTACTTC. Protein product: CAWRVWGQGAGEQYF.

The chain uses TRBV27 and TRBJ1-1, with D perhaps matching TRBD1 (5 bases). V lost 7 bases and J lost 0, with 15 bases in between. This CDR3 has 15 amino acids. Germline V CDR1 and CDR2: MNHEY, SMNVEV (reference sequence). The CDR3 nucleotides are TGTGCCAGCAACCCTCTGGGGGGAATGAACACTGAAGCTTTCTTT. The encoded protein is CASNPLGGMNTEAFF.

This rearrangement joins TRBV28 to TRBJ2-7; 16 nucleotides align to TRBD2. The V and J ends lost 5 bases and 2 bases, in that order; junction bases with no gene match: 3. This CDR3 contains 16 residues. Germline V gene data show CDR1 as MDHEN and CDR2 as SYDVKM. The DNA for the CDR3 is TGTGCCAGCAGTCCCGGGACTAGCGGGAGGGCCTACGAGCAGTACTTC. Amino acid sequence: CASSPGTSGRAYEQYF.

This rearrangement joins TRBV21-1 to TRBJ2-7; the table's D call, TRBD2, was not checked against the DNA. TRBV21-1 is reported as a pseudogene. The CDR3 extends over 14 amino acids. CDR3 amino acids: CASTLAGGRYEQYF. The DNA of the CDR3 is TGTGCCAGCACCTTAGCGGGAGGGAGGTACGAGCAGTACTTC.

The chain carries TRBV9 and TRBJ1-1; maybe TRBD1 (6 bases). This CDR3 has 14 residues. V dropped 4 bases and J dropped 5 bases, with 15 bases sitting between them. Germline V CDR1 and CDR2: SGDLS, YYNGEE. The DNA of the CDR3 is TGTGCCAGCAGCCGCGCGACCAGGGGAACTGAAGCTTTCTTT. Encoded protein: CASSRATRGTEAFF.

The V call is TRBV27, the J call TRBJ2-7; 10 nucleotides match TRBD2. This CDR3 is 13 amino acids long. CDR1 and CDR2 from the germline V gene are MNHEY and SMNVEV (reference sequence). With V trimmed by 5 bases and J by 3 bases, 1 base remained unmatched. This CDR3 is CASSRTSGYEQYF. CDR3 in DNA: TGTGCCAGCAGTCGGACTAGCGGCTACGAGCAGTACTTC.

The rearrangement uses TRBV11-2 and TRBJ2-3, with D possibly being TRBD1 (6 bases). This CDR3 has 16 amino acids. From germline, CDR1 is SGHAT and CDR2 FQNNGV. The V and J ends lost 5 bases and 4 bases respectively, with 19 bases between them. This CDR3 is CASSQYRVNLADTQYF. The CDR3 DNA sequence: TGTGCCAGCAGCCAATACAGGGTTAATCTAGCAGATACGCAGTATTTT.

The V and J genes are TRBV2 and TRBJ1-5; D may be TRBD1 (5 bases). The germline V gene encodes CDR1 SNHLY and CDR2 FYNNEI. The CDR3 has 15 residues. Trimming shortened V by 3 bases and J by 1 base, and 10 bases separated the two germline ends. Here the CDR3 DNA reads TGTGCCAGCAGTGATTCGGGGGTGAGCAATCAGCCCCAGCATTTT. Translating it yields CASSDSGVSNQPQHF.

This clone was picked up a small number of times. The rearrangement joins TRBV29-1 to TRBJ1-1; D not certain. Germline values: CDR1 SQVTM, CDR2 ANQGSEA. Trimming cost V 5 bases and J 3 bases, with 7 bases left between them. The CDR3 sequence is 11 residues long. The CDR3 region has the DNA TGCAGCGTTTCCCGGGACACTGAAGCTTTCTTT. This sequence encodes CSVSRDTEAFF.

The chain joins TRBV11-2 to TRBJ1-5; 7 positions agree with TRBD1. V was pared by 5 bases and J by 4 bases, with 8 bases of the junction left unmatched. CDR1 is SGHAT and CDR2 is FQNNGV in the germline V gene. The CDR3 runs to 15 residues. The CDR3 nucleotides read TGTGCCAGCAGCCAGACCGGGACAGCTAATCAGCCCCAGCATTTT. Protein product: CASSQTGTANQPQHF.

The chain combines TRBV3-1 (or the pseudogene TRBV3-2) with TRBJ1-2; 7 bases align to TRBD1. Germline loops: CDR1 LGHDT, CDR2 YNNKEL (reference sequence). After removal of 1 base from V and 7 bases from J, the junction contained 6 bases not matched to a gene. There are 14 residues in the CDR3. CDR3: CASSQATGLVGYTF. CDR3 in DNA: TGTGCCAGCAGCCAAGCGACAGGGCTCGTTGGCTACACCTTC.

This clone was seen once. This chain joins TRBV3-1 (or the pseudogene TRBV3-2) and TRBJ2-5, with D possibly being TRBD1 (6 bases). With 5 bases removed from V and 4 bases from J, the gap between germline ends came to 14 bases. In germline, CDR1 is LGHDT, CDR2 YNNKEL (reference sequence). This CDR3 comprises 14 residues. Written as DNA, the CDR3 is TGTGCCAGCAGCGGCAGGGGATTGAGAGAGACCCAGTACTTC. Amino acid sequence: CASSGRGLRETQYF.

The chain recombines TRBV3-1 (or the pseudogene TRBV3-2) with TRBJ2-1; D is possibly TRBD2 (5 bases). Trimming cost V 4 bases and J 8 bases, with 9 bases left between them. This CDR3 is 12 amino acids long. Germline V gene lookup returns CDR1 LGHDT and CDR2 YNNKEL (reference sequence). CDR3 region: CASSLVRDEQFF. The CDR3 coding sequence is TGTGCCAGCAGCCTTGTGAGGGATGAGCAGTTCTTC.

This chain links TRBV28 with TRBJ1-3, with D unresolved. CDR3 length: 13 amino acids. Germline V gene sequence: CDR1 MDHEN, CDR2 SYDVKM. V gave up 6 bases and J gave up 4 bases, with 10 bases separating them. The CDR3 is CASRHPQGNTIYF. In DNA form, the CDR3 reads TGTGCCAGCAGGCACCCACAGGGAAACACCATATATTTT.

The CDR3: CSVEGLAGEYQETQYF. CDR3 DNA: TGCAGCGTTGAGGGGTTAGCGGGAGAGTACCAAGAGACCCAGTACTTC. The chain is built from TRBV29-1 and TRBJ2-5; TRBD2 agrees at 9 bases. Trimming took 3 bases from V and 0 from J; bases not matched to a gene: 8. The CDR3 is 16 amino acids. Germline CDR1 reads SQVTM; CDR2 reads ANQGSEA.

The rearrangement links TRBV7-2 to TRBJ1-5; D not resolved. The germline V and J ends were trimmed by 2 bases and 4 bases, with 6 bases remaining between them. Per the germline V gene, CDR1 is SGHTA and CDR2 is FQGNSA. The CDR3 is made up of 13 amino acids. The CDR3 bases are TGTGCCAGCAGCTTAACCGGGAATCAGCCCCAGCATTTT. Translating it yields CASSLTGNQPQHF.

The chain joins TRBV28 to TRBJ1-1; D remains unclear. The CDR3 sequence is 12 residues long. Germline loops: CDR1 MDHEN, CDR2 SYDVKM. V lost 5 bases and J 10 bases, leaving 14 bases between the germline ends. CDR3 nucleotide sequence: TGTGCCAGCAGTCCTTTACCCCGCGGAGCTTTCTTT. It yields the protein CASSPLPRGAFF.